These 22 T cell receptor beta chains share one sample of origin, sequenced in a study of T cell clusters in autoimmune cytopenias. TRB was amplified from roughly 270 ng of peripheral blood genomic DNA per sample. One tube held mixed TRB-A and TRB-B primer pools for touch-down PCR. TCRdb processed the multiplex PCR reads again and assigns one entry to each CDR3 protein, with no DNA. The sample totals about 2,200 distinct CDR3 sequences. Sequencing used peripheral blood. These receptors came from a human donor with an autoimmune cytopenia or autoimmune hepatitis (not recorded which).

This clonotype counts as medium-sized by frequency. This chain links TRBV10-3 with TRBJ2-7. The CDR3 has 12 residues. Germline V lookup: CDR1 ENHRY, CDR2 SYGVKD. This CDR3 is CAIRTENYEQYF.

V and J are TRBV10-3 and TRBJ1-1. The CDR3 is made up of 13 amino acids. Germline V CDR1 and CDR2: ENHRY, SYGVKD. CDR3 loop: CAISESELRAAFF.

This rearrangement joins TRBV18 to TRBJ2-5; as DNA is missing, the TRBD2 call by TCRdb cannot be tested. CDR3 size: 13 residues. Germline values: CDR1 KGHSH, CDR2 LQKENI. The chain's CDR3 is CASSRDLWETQYF.

The chain recombines TRBV14 with TRBJ2-7. This CDR3 spans 14 amino acids. Germline CDR1 reads SGHDN; CDR2 reads FVKESK. The CDR3: CASSQGVNSYEQYF.

J is TRBJ1-2 and V is TRBV6-5; as DNA is missing, the TRBD1 call by TCRdb cannot be tested. Germline V gene data show CDR1 as MNHEY and CDR2 as SVGAGI. The CDR3 runs 17 residues. CDR3: CASSPLTGTGANYGYTF.

The chain links TRBV6-2 or TRBV6-3 to TRBJ2-7; lacking DNA, the TRBD1 call made by TCRdb goes unchecked. The length of the CDR3 is 14 residues. Germline CDR1 reads MNHEY; CDR2 reads SVGEGT. The CDR3 loop reads CASSKRDRQPEQYF.

The rearrangement joins TRBV4-1 to TRBJ1-2; TCRdb indicates TRBD1, and absent DNA this call remains unverified. CDR3 length equals 14 residues. Germline assignment: CDR1 MGHRA and CDR2 YSYEKL. This CDR3 is CASSPGQGGYGYTF.

This chain links TRBV30 with TRBJ2-3; TCRdb calls TRBD2, which cannot be checked without DNA. This CDR3 spans 13 amino acids. From germline, CDR1 is GTSNPN and CDR2 SVGIG (reference sequence). The CDR3 protein is CAWMRDYTDTQYF.

The chain recombines TRBV6-4 with TRBJ2-5; there is no DNA to check the TCRdb D call of TRBD2. CDR3 size: 17 residues. Germline V lookup: CDR1 MRHNA, CDR2 SNTAGT. The CDR3 sequence is CASIHNGTSTIGETQYF.

The chain recombines TRBV6-5 with TRBJ2-6. The CDR3 is made up of 17 amino acids. CDR1 is MNHEY, CDR2 SVGAGI, per germline. This CDR3 is CASSYVGMGSGANVLTF.

This CDR3 reads CASSLWGSGETYEQYF. The gene calls are TRBV7-2 and TRBJ2-7; TCRdb lists TRBD2, though no DNA is available to test this call. The CDR3 has 16 residues. CDR1 SGHTA and CDR2 FQGNSA come from the germline V gene.

The J gene is TRBJ2-7, the V gene TRBV6-5; TCRdb picks TRBD2, but there is no DNA to check that call. Germline V CDR1 and CDR2: MNHEY, SVGAGI. The CDR3 is made up of 15 amino acids. The CDR3 spells CASSYSLADSWEQYF.

This clonotype registers medium-sized by frequency. V usage is TRBV19 and J usage is TRBJ2-6. The CDR3 has 15 amino acids. Germline V gene sequence: CDR1 LNHDA, CDR2 SQIVND (reference sequence). The CDR3: CASSMRSSQANVLTF.

The chain is built from TRBV6-5 and TRBJ1-5; TCRdb's D call, TRBD1, is unchecked because there is no DNA. CDR1 MNHEY and CDR2 SVGAGI come from the germline V gene. This CDR3 is built from 15 residues. CDR3 amino acids: CASRSGTLVNQPQHF.

The chain combines TRBV30 with TRBJ1-2; the TCRdb D gene call, TRBD1, has no DNA to confirm it. The CDR3 length is 13 residues. Germline V gene data show CDR1 as GTSNPN and CDR2 as SVGIG (reference sequence). The CDR3 sequence: CAGIPQGKVGYTF.

This chain joins TRBV6-5 and TRBJ2-3. The germline CDR1 and CDR2 sequences are MNHEY and SVGAGI. This CDR3 contains 14 residues. The CDR3 loop reads CASSYSDSTDTQYF.

This chain uses TRBV20-1 with TRBJ1-6. The CDR3 loop spans 13 amino acids. Germline V gene lookup returns CDR1 DFQATT and CDR2 SNEGSKA (reference sequence). CDR3 sequence reads: CSIKSGPNSPLHF.

The chain's CDR3 is CASRPSGLAEDTQYF. The rearrangement joins TRBV19 to TRBJ2-3; TCRdb's D call of TRBD2 is untestable without DNA. Germline assignment: CDR1 LNHDA and CDR2 SQIVND (reference sequence). This CDR3 is 15 amino acids long.

The CDR3 sequence is CASSPGLNSYNEQFF. J is TRBJ2-1 and V is TRBV7-2; absent DNA, TCRdb's TRBD2 call cannot be checked. Germline CDR1 and CDR2: SGHTA and FQGNSA. This CDR3 is 15 amino acids long.

The chain combines TRBV19 with TRBJ2-3. Looked up from germline, CDR1 is LNHDA and CDR2 is SQIVND (reference sequence). The CDR3 is made up of 15 amino acids. This CDR3 reads CASSIDRARGDTQYF.

The rearrangement uses TRBV2 and TRBJ1-6. CDR1 is SNHLY and CDR2 is FYNNEI in the germline V gene. This CDR3 is 14 amino acids long. The CDR3 here is CASRQRNSNSPLHF.

The chain has TRBV5-1 and TRBJ1-2. Germline V gene sequence: CDR1 SGHRS, CDR2 YFSETQ. CDR3 size: 15 residues. CDR3 region: CASSLRPGKEDGYTF.